This T cell receptor beta chain was recorded in a study of blood T cell repertoires in COVID-19. Overall study context: Acute-phase and convalescent COVID-19 samples originated in the United States, Italy and Spain. The cDNA or gDNA used as material had been derived from T cells, B-cell-depleted T cells, or PBMCs.

Authors' analysis steps: Estimated nucleated cell counts came from reference gene primer amplification. Using immunoSEQ multiplex PCR, the repertoire was profiled, and TCRdb retains in-frame clones only, with some absent. D and trimming come from the DNA, and the V and J calls and clone size come from that table. The sample includes more than 300,000 clones, 86% of them seen just once. Germline values: CDR1 MNHEY, CDR2 SVGEGT. The CDR3 has 15 residues. V was trimmed by 2 bases and J by 4 bases, leaving 15 bases between them. The J gene is TRBJ2-7, the V gene TRBV6-2 or TRBV6-3; TRBD1 is a possible D gene (5 bases). This TCR derives from a woman aged 45 to 65 with acute or convalescent COVID-19. Sequenced input: peripheral blood. CDR3 sequence (DNA): TGTGCCAGCAGTTACCCGACAGATACCTCATACGAGCAGTACTTC. This codes for CASSYPTDTSYEQYF.